This T cell receptor beta chain was identified during a study of blood T cell repertoires in COVID-19. Study-wide background: COVID-19 samples collected from the United States, Italy and Spain covered acute and convalescent phases. From T cells, B-cell-depleted T cells, or PBMCs came the material, which was cDNA or gDNA.

Original processing methods: The assay estimated nucleated cells by amplifying reference gene primers. The data were produced by immunoSEQ multiplex PCR, yet TCRdb's version contains in-frame clones alone and is incomplete. D and trimming were read from the DNA, whereas the V and J calls and clone size are those reported in that table. The sample records 180,000 or so clones, around 85% being singletons. Per germline, CDR1 SEHNR and CDR2 FQNEAQ (reference sequence). The length of the CDR3 is 18 residues. Trimming cost V 4 bases and J 2 bases, with 23 bases left between them. Sequencing used peripheral blood. The chain combines TRBV7-9 with TRBJ2-5; D perhaps matches TRBD1 (5 bases). This receptor was taken from a man between 60 and 75 years old who had recovered from COVID-19. CDR3 DNA: TGTGCCAGCAGCTCCCGACACTCCAGGGTACTGGGGCAAGAGACCCAGTACTTC. As protein: CASSSRHSRVLGQETQYF. Filled out from reference TRBV7-9 and TRBJ2-5, the complete variable domain reads DTGVSQNPRHKITKRGQNVTFRCDPISEHNRLYWYRQTLGQGPEFLTYFQNEAQLEKSRLLSDRFSAERPKGSFSTLEIQRTEQGDSAMYLCASSSRHSRVLGQETQYFGPGTRLLVL.